This T cell receptor (beta chain) emerged from a study of monozygotic twins with inflammatory bowel disease. Concerning this clonotype itself: Its antigen remains unknown.

General study findings and limits: Among the T cells, different subtypes could not be distinguished. With inverse Simpson as the measure, TCRbeta diversity was lower in IBD patients than in healthy co-twins.

Germline V gene lookup returns CDR1 MGHRA and CDR2 YSYEKL. The CDR3 is made up of 14 amino acids. Each CDR3 protein gets one entry in TCRdb, which reprocessed the 5' RACE reads and gives no DNA. The sample has approximately 210,000 distinct CDR3 sequences; the top ten hold more than 7.5%. Each donor gave 2 to 2.5 ml of peripheral blood. The sample was blood. This receptor was obtained from a human donor with ulcerative colitis or Crohn's disease, or a healthy co-twin of an affected twin (not recorded which). The V call is TRBV4-1, the J call TRBJ1-5. CDR3 sequence: CASSPYIEDQPQHF.